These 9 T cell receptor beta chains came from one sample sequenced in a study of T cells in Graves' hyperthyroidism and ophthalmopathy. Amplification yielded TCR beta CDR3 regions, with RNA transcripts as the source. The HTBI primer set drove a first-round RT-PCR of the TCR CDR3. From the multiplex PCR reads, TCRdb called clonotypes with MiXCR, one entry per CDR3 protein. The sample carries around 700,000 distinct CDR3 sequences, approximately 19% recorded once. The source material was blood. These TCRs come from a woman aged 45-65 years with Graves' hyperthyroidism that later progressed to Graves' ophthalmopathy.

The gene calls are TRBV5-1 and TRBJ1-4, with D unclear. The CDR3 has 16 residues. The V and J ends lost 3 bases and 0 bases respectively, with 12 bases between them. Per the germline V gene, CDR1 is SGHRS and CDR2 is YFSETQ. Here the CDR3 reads CASSWTSPATNEKLFF. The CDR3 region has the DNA TGCGCCAGCAGCTGGACCTCTCCAGCAACTAATGAAAAACTGTTTTTT.

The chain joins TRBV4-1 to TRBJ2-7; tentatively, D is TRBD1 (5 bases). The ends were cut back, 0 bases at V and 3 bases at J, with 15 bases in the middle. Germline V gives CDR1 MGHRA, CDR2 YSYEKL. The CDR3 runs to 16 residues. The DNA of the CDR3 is TGCGCCAGCAGCCAAGATCCCCAGGGCAGGATCTACGAGCAGTACTTC. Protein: CASSQDPQGRIYEQYF.

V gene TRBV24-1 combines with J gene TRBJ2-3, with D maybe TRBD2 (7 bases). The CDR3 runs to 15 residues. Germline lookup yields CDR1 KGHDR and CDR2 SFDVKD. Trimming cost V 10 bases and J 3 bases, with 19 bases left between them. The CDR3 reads CATGGRGPGTDTQYF. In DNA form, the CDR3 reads TGTGCCACAGGGGGGCGGGGGCCGGGGACAGATACGCAGTATTTT.

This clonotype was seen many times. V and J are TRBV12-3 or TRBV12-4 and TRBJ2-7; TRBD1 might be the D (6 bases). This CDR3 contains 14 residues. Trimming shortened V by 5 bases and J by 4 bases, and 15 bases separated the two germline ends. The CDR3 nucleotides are TGTGCCAGCAGTACAGACCTCCAGGGGTACGAGCAGTACTTC. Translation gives CASSTDLQGYEQYF.

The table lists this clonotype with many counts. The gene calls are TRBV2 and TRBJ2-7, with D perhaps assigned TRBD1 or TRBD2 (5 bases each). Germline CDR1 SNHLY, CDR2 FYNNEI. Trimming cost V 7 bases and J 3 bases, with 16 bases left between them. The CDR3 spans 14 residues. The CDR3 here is CASKNGDGRYEQYF. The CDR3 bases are TGTGCCAGCAAAAACGGGGACGGCCGCTACGAGCAGTACTTC.

The CDR3 reads CASSPLRGEVPDEKLFF. The CDR3 nucleotides are TGCGCCAGCAGCCCCCTTCGAGGGGAGGTACCGGATGAAAAACTGTTTTTT. The chain uses TRBV5-1 and TRBJ1-4, with D tentatively TRBD1 (5 bases). The CDR3 has 17 amino acids. Trimming pared 4 bases from V and 6 bases from J, leaving 22 bases between. Germline V gene lookup returns CDR1 SGHRS and CDR2 YFSETQ.

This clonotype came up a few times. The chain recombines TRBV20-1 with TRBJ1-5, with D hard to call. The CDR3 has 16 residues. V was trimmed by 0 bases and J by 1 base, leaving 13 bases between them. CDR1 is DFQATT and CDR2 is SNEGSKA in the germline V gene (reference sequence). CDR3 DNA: TGCAGTGCTAGAGATCGAAAAGGGCCGAGCAATCAGCCCCAGCATTTT. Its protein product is CSARDRKGPSNQPQHF.

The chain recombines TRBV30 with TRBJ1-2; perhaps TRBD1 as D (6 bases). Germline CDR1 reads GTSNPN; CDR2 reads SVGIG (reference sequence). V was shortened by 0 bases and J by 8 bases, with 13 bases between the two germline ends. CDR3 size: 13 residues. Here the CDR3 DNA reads TGTGCCTGGAGTGTCTGGGCAGGGGAAGGCTACACCTTC. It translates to CAWSVWAGEGYTF.

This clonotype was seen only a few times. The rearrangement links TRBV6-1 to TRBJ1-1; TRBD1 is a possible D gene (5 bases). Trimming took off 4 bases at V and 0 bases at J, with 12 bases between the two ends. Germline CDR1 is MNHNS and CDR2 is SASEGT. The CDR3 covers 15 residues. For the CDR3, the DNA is TGTGCCAGCAGTGGCGAACAGGACCTGAACACTGAAGCTTTCTTT. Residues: CASSGEQDLNTEAFF.